The 32 T cell receptor beta chains listed next were all sequenced from one sample in a study of cytomegalovirus exposure and HLA in healthy donors. The PCR employed 60 Vbeta primers together with 13 Jbeta primers. Repertoires were generated with immunoSEQ multiplex PCR, while TCRdb's copy carries only in-frame clones and drops some. In the table there are some 190,000 clones, about 85% of which are singletons. Sequencing was performed on PBMCs. The source of these receptors is a girl under 18 in good health and CMV-seropositive.

This chain uses TRBV19 with TRBJ1-5, with 11 bases aligning to TRBD1. There are 18 residues in the CDR3. Germline-derived CDR1 and CDR2 are LNHDA and SQIVND (reference sequence). The trim removed 6 bases at V and 2 bases at J, leaving 12 bases unmatched. As DNA, the CDR3 is TGTGCCAGTAGACCGGGACAGGGGGTCCCATATCGCAATCAGCCCCAGCATTTT. Translating it yields CASRPGQGVPYRNQPQHF.

This clone was detected a few times. V usage is TRBV27 and J usage is TRBJ2-2; weak D call: TRBD2 (5 bases). Per germline, CDR1 MNHEY and CDR2 SMNVEV (reference sequence). V was cut by 3 bases and J by 4 bases, with 12 bases left in between. CDR3 length: 15 amino acids. Here the CDR3 reads CASSFREGGTGELFF. In DNA, the CDR3 is TGTGCCAGCAGTTTCCGTGAAGGAGGCACCGGGGAGCTGTTTTTT.

J is TRBJ2-2 and V is TRBV18; tentative D call: TRBD1 (5 bases). The V end lost 3 bases, the J end lost 3 bases, and 11 bases lay between the germline ends. The CDR3 covers 15 residues. Germline V gene sequence: CDR1 KGHSH, CDR2 LQKENI. CDR3 bases: TGTGCCAGCTCACCTGCGCAGGGATACACCGGGGAGCTGTTTTTT. Translated: CASSPAQGYTGELFF.

V and J are TRBV2 and TRBJ2-3; TRBD2 aligns across 7 bases. The J segment lost 2 bases and the V segment lost 3 bases, leaving 14 bases of the junction unmatched. Germline assignment: CDR1 SNHLY and CDR2 FYNNEI. The CDR3 has 18 amino acids. The CDR3 protein is CASSDLRPGLLITDTQYF. The CDR3 bases are TGTGCCAGCAGTGACCTTCGACCGGGACTACTAATCACAGATACGCAGTATTTT.

A few counts support this clone. The chain carries TRBV5-1 and TRBJ2-4; D is possibly TRBD2 (6 bases). The germline V gene has CDR1 SGHRS and CDR2 YFSETQ. CDR3 length: 13 residues. The V and J ends lost 7 bases and 5 bases respectively, with 13 bases between them. For the CDR3, the DNA is TGCGCCAGCTCCCCGGAGGGCCAAAACATTCAGTACTTC. Translation: CASSPEGQNIQYF.

This clone was counted only a few times. CDR3 in amino acids: CASSPSGSGRADEQFF. The DNA for the CDR3 is TGCGCCAGCAGCCCATCAGGTAGCGGGAGGGCTGATGAGCAGTTCTTC. The rearrangement links TRBV4-3 to TRBJ2-1; 11 nucleotides match TRBD2. The ends lost 4 bases at V and 8 bases at J; junction bases unmatched: 10. The length of the CDR3 is 16 residues. Germline V gene data show CDR1 as LGHNA and CDR2 as YSLEER.

This sequence joins TRBV10-3 and TRBJ1-5, with 7 nucleotides matching TRBD1. CDR1 is ENHRY and CDR2 is SYGVKD in the germline V gene. This CDR3 has 14 residues. The V segment lost 4 bases and the J segment 5 bases; nucleotides outside the gene matches: 5. CDR3 region: CAISARGGDQPQHF. The CDR3 coding sequence is TGTGCCATCAGTGCCCGAGGGGGCGATCAGCCCCAGCATTTT.

This chain links TRBV19 with TRBJ2-3, with a possible D match to TRBD2 (7 bases). From germline, CDR1 is LNHDA and CDR2 SQIVND (reference sequence). This CDR3 has 16 residues. The V end lost 6 bases, the J end lost 2 bases, and 18 bases lay between the germline ends. The CDR3 spells CASSPGGGADTDTQYF. The CDR3 DNA sequence: TGTGCCAGTAGCCCCGGAGGGGGGGCCGACACAGATACGCAGTATTTT. Variable domain in full (rest from reference TRBV19 and TRBJ2-3): DGGITQSPKYLFRKEGQNVTLSCEQNLNHDAMYWYRQDPGQGLRLIYYSQIVNDFQKGDIAEGYSVSREKKESFPLTVTSAQKNPTAFYLCASSPGGGADTDTQYFGPGTRLTVL.

A single count supports this clone. The rearrangement joins TRBV14 to TRBJ2-1; maybe TRBD2 (6 bases). V lost 6 bases, J lost 5 bases, and 17 bases lay in between. Germline-derived CDR1 and CDR2 are SGHDN and FVKESK. The CDR3 runs to 15 residues. DNA of the CDR3: TGTGCCAGCAGTAGAACGTGGGAGGCCCACAATGAGCAGTTCTTC. Its protein is CASSRTWEAHNEQFF.

The V gene is TRBV5-8, the J gene TRBJ2-5; TRBD1 might be the D (6 bases). Germline V lookup: CDR1 SGHTS, CDR2 YDEGEE. The CDR3 sequence is 14 residues long. Trimming removed 4 bases at V and 5 bases at J, with 15 bases between. CDR3 sequence: CASSQLWGRETQYF. The CDR3 DNA reads TGTGCCAGCAGCCAACTTTGGGGGCGGGAGACCCAGTACTTC.

This clone was recorded a few times. V gene TRBV10-3 combines with J gene TRBJ2-1, with a possible D match to TRBD2 (6 bases). V was cut by 8 bases and J by 4 bases, with 12 bases left in between. The CDR3 has 13 residues. Germline CDR1 is ENHRY and CDR2 is SYGVKD. DNA for the CDR3: TGTGCCATCGGGACTCAGACTTACAATGAGCAGTTCTTC. Protein sequence: CAIGTQTYNEQFF.

The rearrangement links TRBV10-3 to TRBJ2-2; a possible D gene is TRBD1 (6 bases). Germline CDR1 is ENHRY and CDR2 is SYGVKD. The CDR3 totals 12 residues. Trimming removed 10 bases at V and 5 bases at J, with 11 bases between. The CDR3 DNA is TGTGCCAGCCTTCAGGGGACCGGGGAGCTGTTTTTT. This gives the protein CASLQGTGELFF.

J is TRBJ2-7 and V is TRBV6-6, with 8 bases fitting TRBD2. Germline V gene data show CDR1 as MNHNY and CDR2 as SVGAGI (reference sequence). This CDR3 has 16 amino acids. V shed 7 bases, J shed 4 bases, and the junction held 15 bases outside the gene matches. The CDR3, as DNA: TGTGCCAGCAAAGAAACGGGAGGGCCGGATCGGTACGAGCAGTACTTC. It is translated as CASKETGGPDRYEQYF.

On this clone itself: This sample includes further DNA sequences coding for the same CDR3. The chain uses TRBV7-2 and TRBJ2-7; D ambiguous. CDR1 and CDR2 (germline): SGHTA, FQGNSA. Between the trimmed V and J ends, which lost 4 bases and 0 bases, there was a span of 4 bases. The CDR3 has 12 amino acids. The CDR3 here is CASSSSSYEQYF. CDR3 in DNA: TGTGCCAGCAGCTCCAGCTCCTACGAGCAGTACTTC.

The chain is built from TRBV2 and TRBJ1-2; no reliable D call. This CDR3 contains 14 residues. The germline V gene encodes CDR1 SNHLY and CDR2 FYNNEI. V was pared by 4 bases and J by 2 bases, with 11 bases between. The CDR3 region is CASSVKRGNYGYTF. The CDR3 coding sequence is TGTGCCAGCAGTGTTAAGCGGGGAAACTATGGCTACACCTTC.

V and J are TRBV7-9 and TRBJ1-2, with 7 bases aligning to TRBD1. The J segment lost 3 bases and the V segment lost 7 bases, leaving 5 bases of the junction unmatched. CDR1 SEHNR and CDR2 FQNEAQ come from the germline V gene (reference sequence). This CDR3 has 13 residues. The DNA of the CDR3 is TGTGCCAGCAACTCCGACAGGGACTATGGCTACACCTTC. As protein: CASNSDRDYGYTF.

The chain joins TRBV6-5 to TRBJ2-5, with unresolved D. V shed 2 bases and J shed 5 bases, with 12 bases lying between them. The germline gives CDR1 MNHEY, CDR2 SVGAGI. The CDR3 contains 14 residues. CDR3 DNA: TGTGCCAGCAGTTACAGTGTCCAGAGGGAGACCCAGTACTTC. Protein: CASSYSVQRETQYF.

The chain uses TRBV7-8 and TRBJ2-1; TRBD2 matches 7 bases. In germline, CDR1 is SGHVS, CDR2 FQNEAQ. The CDR3 spans 16 residues. V trimming: 3 bases; J trimming: 0 bases; junction bases outside the gene matches: 5. The CDR3 protein is CASSFRLADSYNEQFF. The CDR3 DNA follows: TGTGCCAGCAGCTTTCGGCTAGCGGACTCCTACAATGAGCAGTTCTTC.

This clone came up a few times. V is TRBV6-5 and J is TRBJ1-5, with D possibly matching TRBD1 (6 bases). CDR1 and CDR2 from the germline V gene are MNHEY and SVGAGI. CDR3 length: 13 amino acids. The V end was cut by 6 bases, the J end by 3 bases, with 9 bases between. CDR3 in amino acids: CASSGTYNQPQHF. CDR3 nucleotide sequence: TGTGCCAGCAGCGGGACATACAATCAGCCCCAGCATTTT.

The chain recombines TRBV7-9 with TRBJ1-1, with 10 nucleotides matching TRBD1. The germline gives CDR1 SEHNR, CDR2 FQNEAQ (reference sequence). Trimming removed 6 bases from V and 6 bases from J; junction bases left unmatched: 1. The CDR3 is made up of 12 amino acids. DNA for the CDR3: TGTGCCAGCAGAGACAGGGGGCCTGAAGCTTTCTTT. This codes for CASRDRGPEAFF.

This chain joins TRBV9 and TRBJ2-1; TRBD2 is a possible D gene (6 bases). Germline assignment: CDR1 SGDLS and CDR2 YYNGEE. With 1 base removed from V and 3 bases from J, the gap between germline ends came to 11 bases. This CDR3 has 15 residues. CDR3 loop: CASSVLPGGYNEQFF. CDR3 nucleotides: TGTGCCAGCAGCGTATTACCCGGGGGCTACAATGAGCAGTTCTTC.

This sequence joins TRBV5-1 and TRBJ2-6; 10 bases agree with TRBD1. J lost 0 bases, V lost 4 bases, and 4 bases had no gene match. The CDR3 length is 17 residues. Germline V gives CDR1 SGHRS, CDR2 YFSETQ. CDR3 loop: CASSGGTGVSGANVLTF. As DNA, the CDR3 is TGCGCCAGCAGCGGCGGGACAGGGGTCTCTGGGGCCAACGTCCTGACTTTC.

V is TRBV30 and J is TRBJ1-4; no definite D call. This CDR3 is 11 amino acids long. V was clipped by 0 bases and J by 10 bases, with 6 bases between them. The germline V gene has CDR1 GTSNPN and CDR2 SVGIG (reference sequence). This CDR3 is CAWSVSGKLFF. The CDR3 coding sequence is TGTGCCTGGAGTGTGAGCGGAAAACTGTTTTTT.

This clone was seen a single time. The CDR3 bases are TGTGCCAGTACCTCTAGCTGGCATGAGCAGTTCTTC. This translates into CASTSSWHEQFF. This sequence joins TRBV19 and TRBJ2-1, with D perhaps matching TRBD2 (5 bases). The CDR3 consists of 12 residues. V lost 7 bases to trimming and J lost 8 bases, with 12 bases between them. Germline values: CDR1 LNHDA, CDR2 SQIVND (reference sequence).

The V and J genes are TRBV9 and TRBJ2-3; D is perhaps TRBD2 (6 bases). Trimming took off 3 bases at V and 2 bases at J, with 16 bases between the two ends. CDR1 and CDR2 (germline): SGDLS, YYNGEE. This CDR3 has 16 residues. In nucleotides, the CDR3 is TGTGCCAGCAGCGGGAGGGGCCCGGGCTACACAGATACGCAGTATTTT. This codes for CASSGRGPGYTDTQYF.

This clone has only one observation. The chain links TRBV30 to TRBJ1-1; D not certain. Germline CDR1 GTSNPN, CDR2 SVGIG (reference sequence). The CDR3 loop spans 13 amino acids. Deletions cut 1 base from V and 2 bases from J, with 8 bases between. CDR3 in amino acids: CAWSASVNTEAFF. The CDR3 DNA reads TGTGCCTGGAGTGCGAGCGTTAACACTGAAGCTTTCTTT.

This chain uses TRBV5-1 with TRBJ2-1; D may be TRBD2 (6 bases). The V gene lost 2 bases and the J gene lost 1 base, with 16 bases spanning the gap. The germline gives CDR1 SGHRS, CDR2 YFSETQ. The CDR3 extends over 17 amino acids. As DNA, the CDR3 is TGCGCCAGCAGCTTTAAGAGGGGCGGGGAATCCTACAATGAGCAGTTCTTC. Its translation is CASSFKRGGESYNEQFF.

The J gene is TRBJ1-3, the V gene TRBV13; maybe TRBD1 (6 bases). CDR1 is PRHDT and CDR2 is FYEKMQ in the germline V gene (reference sequence). V was clipped by 1 base and J by 0 bases, with 10 bases between them. CDR3 length: 16 amino acids. This chain's CDR3 is CASSLDTGPSGNTIYF. The CDR3 region has the DNA TGTGCCAGCAGCTTAGATACAGGGCCCTCTGGAAACACCATATATTTT.

For the CDR3, the DNA is TGTGCCATTTCCAGCGGGAGGGGCAAAAACATTCAGTACTTC. The encoded protein is CAISSGRGKNIQYF. The rearrangement uses TRBV19 and TRBJ2-4, with 10 nucleotides matching TRBD2. The CDR3 length is 14 residues. V lost 10 bases to trimming and J lost 3 bases; unmatched junction nucleotides: 6. CDR1 is LNHDA and CDR2 is SQIVND in the germline V gene (reference sequence).

J is TRBJ2-3 and V is TRBV19; 10 nucleotides agree with TRBD2. CDR3 length equals 15 residues. The germline V gene has CDR1 LNHDA and CDR2 SQIVND (reference sequence). Trimming cost V 6 bases and J 6 bases; bases outside gene matches: 9. CDR3 sequence: CASRIVAGGGDTQYF. For the CDR3, the DNA is TGTGCCAGTAGAATCGTAGCGGGAGGTGGTGATACGCAGTATTTT. The full variable domain, completed using reference TRBV19 and TRBJ2-3, is DGGITQSPKYLFRKEGQNVTLSCEQNLNHDAMYWYRQDPGQGLRLIYYSQIVNDFQKGDIAEGYSVSREKKESFPLTVTSAQKNPTAFYLCASRIVAGGGDTQYFGPGTRLTVL.

Points on this clone: This specimen includes other DNA sequences encoding the same CDR3. The V and J genes are TRBV18 and TRBJ1-2; 7 bases agree with TRBD1. The CDR3 contains 13 residues. V lost 2 bases, J lost 5 bases, and 2 bases stayed unmatched. Germline V gives CDR1 KGHSH, CDR2 LQKENI. In DNA form, the CDR3 reads TGTGCCAGCTCACCAGGGACAGAATATGGCTACACCTTC. The encoded protein is CASSPGTEYGYTF.

The chain joins TRBV7-8 to TRBJ2-1; TRBD2 aligns across 11 bases. The CDR3 is 15 residues long. Trimming took 6 bases from V and 4 from J; bases not matched to a gene: 5. Germline V gives CDR1 SGHVS, CDR2 FQNEAQ. The CDR3 coding sequence is TGTGCCAGCAGTCAGACTAGCGGGACGTACAATGAGCAGTTCTTC. It is translated as CASSQTSGTYNEQFF.